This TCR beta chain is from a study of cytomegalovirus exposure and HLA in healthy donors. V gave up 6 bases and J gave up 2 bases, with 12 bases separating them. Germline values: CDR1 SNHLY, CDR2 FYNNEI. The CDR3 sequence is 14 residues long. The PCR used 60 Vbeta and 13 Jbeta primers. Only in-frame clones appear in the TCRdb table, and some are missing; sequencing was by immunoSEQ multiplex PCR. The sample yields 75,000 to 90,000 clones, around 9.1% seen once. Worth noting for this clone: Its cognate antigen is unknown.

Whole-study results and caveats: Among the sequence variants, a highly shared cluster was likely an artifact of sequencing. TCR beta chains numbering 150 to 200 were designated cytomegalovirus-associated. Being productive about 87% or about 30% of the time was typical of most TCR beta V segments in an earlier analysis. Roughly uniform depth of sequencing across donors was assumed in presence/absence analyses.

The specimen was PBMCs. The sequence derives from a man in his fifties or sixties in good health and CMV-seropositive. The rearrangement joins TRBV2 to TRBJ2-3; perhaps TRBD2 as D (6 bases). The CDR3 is CASRGTSPTDTQYF. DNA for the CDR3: TGTGCCAGCAGGGGGACTTCTCCCACAGATACGCAGTATTTT.